The clone carrying this T cell receptor (beta chain) was counted ten times or more. Its specificity is not known. Sample time point: newly diagnosed GD, antithyroid drugs for less than 3 months. The TCR library was made from RNA that had been extracted from PBMCs in TRIzol. This record comes from a study of regulatory T cells in long-lasting Graves disease. The study, taken as a whole, reports: Limited samples may have lowered accuracy. Gene preferences differed: TRBV28, TRBJ1-2, TRBJ2-5 in persistent cases.

V trimming: 5 bases; J trimming: 9 bases; junction bases outside the gene matches: 12. The length of the CDR3 is 15 residues. CDR1 and CDR2 (germline): SGHTA, FQGTGA. To make TCR beta libraries, researchers used iRepertoire HTBI primers and Arm-PCR of CDR3 regions. Each CDR3 protein is one row after TCRdb ran MiXCR on the multiplex PCR reads. The data hold 250,000 or so distinct CDR3 sequences, with roughly a fifth observed a single time. Sample: peripheral blood mononuclear cells (PBMCs), taken at new diagnosis, from a patient treated with antithyroid drugs. The V and J genes are TRBV7-3 and TRBJ2-1; 8 nucleotides agree with TRBD1. This TCR came from a female donor with Graves disease. CDR3 loop: CASSPNRGQGGEQFF. The CDR3, as DNA: TGTGCCAGCAGCCCCAACCGCGGACAGGGAGGTGAGCAGTTCTTC.